These 2 T cell receptor beta chains were sequenced from one sample in a study of Ad26.COV2.S vaccination and SARS-CoV-2 variants. The data were produced by immunoSEQ multiplex PCR, yet TCRdb's version contains in-frame clones alone and is incomplete. The table records approximately 90,000 clones, approximately 77% of them present only once. The sample was peripheral blood, taken after recovery from COVID-19. Receptor source: a human donor who had recovered from COVID-19.

The chain recombines TRBV27 with TRBJ2-7, with D possibly TRBD2 on 5 matching bases. V lost 0 bases, J lost 1 base, and 7 bases lay in between. Germline V gives CDR1 MNHEY, CDR2 SMNVEV (reference sequence). The CDR3 covers 14 residues. CDR3 nucleotide sequence: TGTGCCAGCAGTTTATCAGAGGGATCCTACGAGCAGTACTTC. Translating it yields CASSLSEGSYEQYF.

J is TRBJ2-3 and V is TRBV9; the D gene is possibly TRBD2 (5 bases). V lost 3 bases, J lost 3 bases, and 11 bases lay in between. The CDR3 is 14 residues long. Germline V CDR1 and CDR2: SGDLS, YYNGEE. The CDR3 sequence is CASSGGSVTDTQYF. The CDR3 bases are TGTGCCAGCAGCGGAGGTAGCGTAACAGATACGCAGTATTTT.